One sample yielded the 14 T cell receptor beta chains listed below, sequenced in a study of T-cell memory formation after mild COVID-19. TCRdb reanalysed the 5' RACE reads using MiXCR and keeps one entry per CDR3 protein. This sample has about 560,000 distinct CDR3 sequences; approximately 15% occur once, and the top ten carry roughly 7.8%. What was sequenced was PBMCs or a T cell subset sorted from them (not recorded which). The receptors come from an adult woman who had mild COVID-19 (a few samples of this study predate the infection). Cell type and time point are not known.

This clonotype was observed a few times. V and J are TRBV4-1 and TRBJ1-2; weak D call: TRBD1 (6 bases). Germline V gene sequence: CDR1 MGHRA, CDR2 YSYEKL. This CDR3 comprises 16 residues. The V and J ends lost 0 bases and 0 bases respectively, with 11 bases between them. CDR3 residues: CASSQDQDSSNYGYTF. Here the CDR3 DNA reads TGCGCCAGCAGCCAAGATCAGGACAGTTCTAACTATGGCTACACCTTC.

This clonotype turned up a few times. CDR3 nucleotides: TGTGCCAGCTCACCACAGGGTGCCACAGATACGCAGTATTTT. Translating gives CASSPQGATDTQYF. V usage is TRBV18 and J usage is TRBJ2-3; no clear D gene. CDR1 is KGHSH and CDR2 is LQKENI in the germline V gene. V was trimmed by 1 base and J by 2 bases, leaving 7 bases between them. CDR3 size: 14 residues.

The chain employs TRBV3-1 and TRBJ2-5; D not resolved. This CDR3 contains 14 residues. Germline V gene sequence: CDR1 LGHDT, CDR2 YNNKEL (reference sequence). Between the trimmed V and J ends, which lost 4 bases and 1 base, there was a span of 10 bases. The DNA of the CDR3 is TGTGCCAGCAGCCGGTGGAGTGTCCAAGAGACCCAGTACTTC. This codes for CASSRWSVQETQYF.

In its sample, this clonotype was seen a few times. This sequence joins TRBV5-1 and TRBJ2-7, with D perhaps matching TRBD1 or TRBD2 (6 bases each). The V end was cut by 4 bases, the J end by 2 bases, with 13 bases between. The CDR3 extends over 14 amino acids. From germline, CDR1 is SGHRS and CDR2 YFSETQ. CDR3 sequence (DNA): TGCGCCAGCAGCCCAGAGGGGGGACCCTACGAGCAGTACTTC. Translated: CASSPEGGPYEQYF. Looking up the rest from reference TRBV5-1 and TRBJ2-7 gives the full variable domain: KAGVTQTPRYLIKTRGQQVTLSCSPISGHRSVSWYQQTPGQGLQFLFEYFSETQRNKGNFPGRFSGRQFSNSRSEMNVSTLELGDSALYLCASSPEGGPYEQYFGPGTRLTVT.

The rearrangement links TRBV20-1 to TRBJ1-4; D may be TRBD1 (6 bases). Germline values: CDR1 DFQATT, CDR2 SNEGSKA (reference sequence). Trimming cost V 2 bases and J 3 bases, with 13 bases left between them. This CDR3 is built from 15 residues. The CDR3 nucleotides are TGCAGTGCTAGAAGACCGGGACATCCTAATGAAAAACTGTTTTTT. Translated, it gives CSARRPGHPNEKLFF.

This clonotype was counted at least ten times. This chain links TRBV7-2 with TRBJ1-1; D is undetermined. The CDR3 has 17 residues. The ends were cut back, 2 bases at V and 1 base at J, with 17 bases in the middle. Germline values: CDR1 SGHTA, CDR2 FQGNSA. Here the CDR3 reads CASSLQPPRRSNTEAFF. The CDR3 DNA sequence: TGTGCCAGCAGCTTACAGCCTCCGCGGAGGTCGAACACTGAAGCTTTCTTT.

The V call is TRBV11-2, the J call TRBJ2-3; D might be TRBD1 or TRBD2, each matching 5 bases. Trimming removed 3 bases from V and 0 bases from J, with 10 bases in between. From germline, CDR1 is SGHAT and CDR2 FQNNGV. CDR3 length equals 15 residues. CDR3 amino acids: CASSFEGFSTDTQYF. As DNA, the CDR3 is TGTGCCAGCAGCTTCGAGGGGTTTAGCACAGATACGCAGTATTTT.

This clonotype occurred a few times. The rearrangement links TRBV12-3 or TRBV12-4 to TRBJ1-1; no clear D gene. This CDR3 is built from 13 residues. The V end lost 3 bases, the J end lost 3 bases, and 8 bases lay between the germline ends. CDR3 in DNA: TGTGCCAGCAGTTTTGCTGTGCACACTGAAGCTTTCTTT. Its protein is CASSFAVHTEAFF.

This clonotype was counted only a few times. The CDR3 sequence is CASRTSPNGGEQYF. CDR3 bases: TGTGCCAGCAGGACCAGTCCCAATGGTGGAGAGCAGTACTTC. V gene TRBV7-2 combines with J gene TRBJ2-7; D unresolved. There are 14 residues in the CDR3. The V and J ends lost 6 bases and 7 bases respectively, with 19 bases between them. Germline V CDR1 and CDR2: SGHTA, FQGNSA.

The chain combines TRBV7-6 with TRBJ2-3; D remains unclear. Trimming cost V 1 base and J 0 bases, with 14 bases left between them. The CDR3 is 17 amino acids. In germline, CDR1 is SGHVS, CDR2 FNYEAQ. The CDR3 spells CASSLGLGVTSTDTQYF. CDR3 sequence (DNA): TGTGCCAGCAGCTTAGGTCTCGGAGTCACTAGCACAGATACGCAGTATTTT. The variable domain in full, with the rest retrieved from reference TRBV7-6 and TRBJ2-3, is GAGVSQSPRYKVTKRGQDVALRCDPISGHVSLYWYRQALGQGPEFLTYFNYEAQQDKSGLPNDRFSAERPEGSISTLTIQRTEQRDSAMYRCASSLGLGVTSTDTQYFGPGTRLTVL.

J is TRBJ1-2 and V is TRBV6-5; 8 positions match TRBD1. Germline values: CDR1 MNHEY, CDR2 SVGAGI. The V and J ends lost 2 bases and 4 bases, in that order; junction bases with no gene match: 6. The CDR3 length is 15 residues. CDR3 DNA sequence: TGTGCCAGCAGTTACACCGGACAGGGTGCCTATGGCTACACCTTC. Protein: CASSYTGQGAYGYTF.

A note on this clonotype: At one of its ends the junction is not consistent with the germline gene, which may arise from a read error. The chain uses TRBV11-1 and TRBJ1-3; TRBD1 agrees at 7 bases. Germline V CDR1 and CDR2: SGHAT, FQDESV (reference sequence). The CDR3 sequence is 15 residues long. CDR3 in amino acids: CASSTYDRVGDTIYF. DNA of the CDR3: TGTGCCAGCAGCACCTACGACAGGGTTGGAGACACCATATATTTT. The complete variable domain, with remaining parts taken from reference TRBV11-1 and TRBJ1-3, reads EAEVAQSPRYKITEKSQAVAFWCDPISGHATLYWYRQILGQGPELLVQFQDESVVDDSQLPKDRFSAERLKGVDSTLKIQPAELGDSAMYLCASSTYDRVGDTIYFGEGSWLTVV.

The CDR3 region has the DNA TGCAGTGCACGGGACGTCTCACCTTACAATGAGCAGTTCTTC. Its translation: CSARDVSPYNEQFF. V is TRBV20-1 and J is TRBJ2-1, with D perhaps given as TRBD1 or TRBD2 (5 bases each). The V end lost 6 bases, the J end lost 4 bases, and 16 bases lay between the germline ends. Per the germline V gene, CDR1 is DFQATT and CDR2 is SNEGSKA (reference sequence). The length of the CDR3 is 14 residues.

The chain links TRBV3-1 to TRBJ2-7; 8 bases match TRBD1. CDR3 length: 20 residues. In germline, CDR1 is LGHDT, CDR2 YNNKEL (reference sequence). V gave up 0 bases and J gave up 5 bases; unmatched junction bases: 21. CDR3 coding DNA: TGTGCCAGCAGCCAAGAGGGACAGGTCCGTCACTCGCCCCATGGCGACGAGCAGTACTTC. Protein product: CASSQEGQVRHSPHGDEQYF.